This TCR beta chain came from a study of immune evolution from preneoplasia to lung adenocarcinoma. Whole-study findings and limits: Later-stage lesions seemingly showed higher T cell density and diversity than normal lung.

The assay was immunoSEQ multiplex PCR, and TCRdb's table has in-frame clones only and misses some. The sample consists of 11,000 to 15,000 clones, roughly 87% of them appearing once. This clone was seen a single time. Its antigen is not identified. Germline CDR1 SGHTA, CDR2 FQGNSA. The CDR3 is made up of 14 amino acids. The ends were cut back, 5 bases at V and 6 bases at J, with 16 bases in the middle. The sequence was obtained from an older donor with lung adenocarcinoma. The genes are TRBV7-2 and TRBJ1-1; D is undetermined. The sample consisted of FFPE lung adenocarcinoma in situ tissue. The CDR3 nucleotides are TGTGCCAGCAGCCTTACTGCCGTCCCCCCTGAAGCTTTCTTT. Translated, it gives CASSLTAVPPEAFF.